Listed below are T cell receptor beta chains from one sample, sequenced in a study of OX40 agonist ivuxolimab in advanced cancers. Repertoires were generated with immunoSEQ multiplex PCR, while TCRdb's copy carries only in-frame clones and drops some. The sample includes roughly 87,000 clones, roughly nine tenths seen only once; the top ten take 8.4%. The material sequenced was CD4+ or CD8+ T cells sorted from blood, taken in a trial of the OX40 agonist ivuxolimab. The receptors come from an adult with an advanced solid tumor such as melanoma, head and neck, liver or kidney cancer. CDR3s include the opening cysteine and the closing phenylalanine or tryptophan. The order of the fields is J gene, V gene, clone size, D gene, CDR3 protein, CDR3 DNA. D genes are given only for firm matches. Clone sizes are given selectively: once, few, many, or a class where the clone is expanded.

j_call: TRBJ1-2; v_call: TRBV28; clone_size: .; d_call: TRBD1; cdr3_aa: CASSEDRGLPGGYTF; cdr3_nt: TGTGCCAGCAGCGAGGACAGGGGTCTTCCGGGGGGCTACACCTTC
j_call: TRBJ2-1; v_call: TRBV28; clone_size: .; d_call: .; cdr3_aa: CASSLTRSHNEQFF; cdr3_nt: TGTGCCAGCAGCCTCACTAGGTCCCACAATGAGCAGTTCTTC
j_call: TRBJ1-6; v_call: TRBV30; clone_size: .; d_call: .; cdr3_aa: CAWSPYFPGSPLHF; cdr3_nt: TGTGCCTGGTCGCCGTACTTCCCGGGGTCACCCCTCCACTTT
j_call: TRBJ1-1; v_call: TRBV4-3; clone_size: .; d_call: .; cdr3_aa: CASSQDRNTEAFF; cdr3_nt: TGCGCCAGCAGCCAAGACAGGAACACTGAAGCTTTCTTT
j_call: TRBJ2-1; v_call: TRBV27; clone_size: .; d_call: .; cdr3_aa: CASSRGPSYNEQFF; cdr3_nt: TGTGCCAGCAGCCGGGGTCCCTCCTACAATGAGCAGTTCTTC
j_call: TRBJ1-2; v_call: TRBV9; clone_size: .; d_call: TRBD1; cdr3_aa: CASSVGTGFGYTF; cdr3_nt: TGTGCCAGCAGCGTAGGGACAGGGTTTGGCTACACCTTC
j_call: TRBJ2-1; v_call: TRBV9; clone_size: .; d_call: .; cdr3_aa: CASSLTGMGPYNEQFF; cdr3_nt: TGTGCCAGCAGCCTGACCGGGATGGGGCCCTACAATGAGCAGTTCTTC
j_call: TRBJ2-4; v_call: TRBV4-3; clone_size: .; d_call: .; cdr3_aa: CASSQVFGVSNIQYF; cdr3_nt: TGCGCCAGCAGCCAAGTCTTCGGGGTATCAAACATTCAGTACTTC
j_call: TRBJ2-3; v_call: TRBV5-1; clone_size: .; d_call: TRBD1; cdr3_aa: CASSTPGTDARDTQYF; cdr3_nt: TGCGCCAGCAGCACACCCGGGACAGACGCACGAGATACGCAGTATTTT
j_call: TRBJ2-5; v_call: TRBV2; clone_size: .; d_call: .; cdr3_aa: CASSSGVKTQYF; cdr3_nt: TGTGCCAGCTCCTCCGGGGTTAAGACCCAGTACTTC
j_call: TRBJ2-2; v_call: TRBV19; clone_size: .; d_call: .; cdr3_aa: CASSGENTGELFF; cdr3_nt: TGTGCCAGTAGTGGGGAGAACACCGGGGAGCTGTTTTTT
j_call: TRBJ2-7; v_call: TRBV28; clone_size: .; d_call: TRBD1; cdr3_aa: CASSLTGTEYEQYF; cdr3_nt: TGTGCCAGCAGTTTAACCGGGACAGAATACGAGCAGTACTTC
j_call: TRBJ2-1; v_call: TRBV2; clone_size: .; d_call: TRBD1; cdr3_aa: CASSDPESIMTQGYNEQFF; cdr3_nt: TGTGCCAGCAGTGATCCTGAGTCTATTATGACACAGGGGTACAATGAGCAGTTCTTC
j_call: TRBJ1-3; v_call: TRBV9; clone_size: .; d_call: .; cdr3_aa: CASSGSDAGNTIYF; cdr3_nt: TGTGCCAGCAGCGGCTCGGATGCTGGAAACACCATATATTTT
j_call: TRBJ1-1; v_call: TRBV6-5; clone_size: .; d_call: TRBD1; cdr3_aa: CASSSSGGGDAFF; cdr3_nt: TGTGCCAGCAGTTCCTCAGGGGGCGGGGATGCTTTCTTT
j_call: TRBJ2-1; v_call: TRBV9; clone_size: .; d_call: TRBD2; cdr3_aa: CASSILGRAYDEQFF; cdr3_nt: TGTGCCAGCAGCATCCTCGGGAGGGCCTACGATGAGCAGTTCTTC
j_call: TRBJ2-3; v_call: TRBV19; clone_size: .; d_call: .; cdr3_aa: CASSPRDGSDTQYF; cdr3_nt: TGTGCCAGTAGTCCCAGGGACGGGTCAGATACGCAGTATTTT
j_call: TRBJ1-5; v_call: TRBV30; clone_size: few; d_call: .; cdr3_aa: CAWSYGSGQPQHF; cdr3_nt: TGTGCCTGGAGTTATGGGTCGGGGCAGCCCCAGCATTTT
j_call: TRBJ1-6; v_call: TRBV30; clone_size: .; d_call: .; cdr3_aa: CAWSLGGIRSPLHF; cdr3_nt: TGTGCCTGGAGTTTGGGCGGGATACGATCACCCCTCCACTTT
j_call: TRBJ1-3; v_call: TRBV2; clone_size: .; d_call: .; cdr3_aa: CASSPRSFSGNTIYF; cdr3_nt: TGTGCCAGCAGTCCACGTAGTTTCTCTGGAAACACCATATATTTT
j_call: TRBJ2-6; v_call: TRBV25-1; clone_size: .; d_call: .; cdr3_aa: CASSAGGFGANVLTF; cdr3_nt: TGTGCCAGCAGTGCTGGGGGATTTGGGGCCAACGTCCTGACTTTC
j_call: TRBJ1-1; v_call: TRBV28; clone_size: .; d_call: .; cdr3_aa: CASSLRLTEAFF; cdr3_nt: TGTGCCAGCAGTTTACGGCTCACTGAAGCTTTCTTT
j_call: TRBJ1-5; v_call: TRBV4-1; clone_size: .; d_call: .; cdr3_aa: CASSQDIRDTNQPQHF; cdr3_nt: TGCGCCAGCAGCCAAGATATTAGGGACACCAATCAGCCCCAGCATTTT
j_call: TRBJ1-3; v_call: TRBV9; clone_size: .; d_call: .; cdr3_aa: CASSEGAGPGNTIYF; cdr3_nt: TGTGCCAGCAGCGAAGGGGCAGGGCCTGGAAACACCATATATTTT
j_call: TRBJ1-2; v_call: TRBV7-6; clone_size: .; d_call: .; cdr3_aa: CASSLGPDYGYTF; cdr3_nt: TGTGCCAGCAGCTTGGGGCCTGACTATGGCTACACCTTC
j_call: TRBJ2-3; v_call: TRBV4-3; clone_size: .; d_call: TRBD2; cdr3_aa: CASSHRMGWGGADTQYF; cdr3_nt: TGCGCCAGCAGCCACCGGATGGGATGGGGGGGGGCAGATACGCAGTATTTT
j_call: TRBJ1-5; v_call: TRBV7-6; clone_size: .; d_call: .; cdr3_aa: CASSPSSGRINQPQHF; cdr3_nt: TGTGCCAGCAGCCCATCATCGGGACGGATCAATCAGCCCCAGCATTTT
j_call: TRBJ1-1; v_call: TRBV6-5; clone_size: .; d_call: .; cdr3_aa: CASSYLRGGNTEAFF; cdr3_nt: TGTGCCAGCAGTTATCTAAGGGGGGGGAACACTGAAGCTTTCTTT
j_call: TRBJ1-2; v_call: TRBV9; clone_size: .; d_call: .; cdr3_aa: CASSVGSGLAGYGYTF; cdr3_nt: TGTGCCAGCAGCGTAGGTTCGGGTCTGGCGGGCTATGGCTACACCTTC
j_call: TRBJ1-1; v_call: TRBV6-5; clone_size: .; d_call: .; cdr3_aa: CASSYDGHTEAFF; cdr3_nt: TGTGCCAGCAGTTACGACGGTCACACTGAAGCTTTCTTT
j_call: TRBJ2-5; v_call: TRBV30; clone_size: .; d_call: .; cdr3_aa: CAWSVGVPSSSETQYF; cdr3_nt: TGTGCCTGGAGTGTGGGGGTCCCCTCGAGTTCAGAGACCCAGTACTTC
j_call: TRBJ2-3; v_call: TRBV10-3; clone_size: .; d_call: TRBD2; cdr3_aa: CAISVTSGSTDTQYF; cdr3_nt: TGTGCCATCAGTGTGACTAGCGGGAGCACAGATACGCAGTATTTT
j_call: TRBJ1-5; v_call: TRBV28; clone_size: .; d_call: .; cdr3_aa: CASSLDGNQPQHF; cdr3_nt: TGTGCCAGCAGTCTTGACGGCAATCAGCCCCAGCATTTT
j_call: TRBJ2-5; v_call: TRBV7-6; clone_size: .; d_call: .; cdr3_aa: CASSLSETQYF; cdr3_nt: TGTGCCAGCAGCTTATCAGAGACCCAGTACTTC
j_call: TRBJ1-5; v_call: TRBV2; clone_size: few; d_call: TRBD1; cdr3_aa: CASRAETGTHNQPQHF; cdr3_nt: TGTGCCAGCAGAGCCGAGACAGGGACCCACAATCAGCCCCAGCATTTT
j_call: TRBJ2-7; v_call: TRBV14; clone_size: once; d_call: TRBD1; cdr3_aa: CASSNRSGTGISYEQYF; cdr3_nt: TGTGCCAGCAGTAACCGTTCAGGGACAGGGATCTCCTACGAGCAGTACTTC
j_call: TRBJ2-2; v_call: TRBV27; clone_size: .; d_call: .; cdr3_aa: CASRELVGRNTGELFF; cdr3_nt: TGTGCCAGTAGAGAGCTTGTGGGTCGTAACACCGGGGAGCTGTTTTTT